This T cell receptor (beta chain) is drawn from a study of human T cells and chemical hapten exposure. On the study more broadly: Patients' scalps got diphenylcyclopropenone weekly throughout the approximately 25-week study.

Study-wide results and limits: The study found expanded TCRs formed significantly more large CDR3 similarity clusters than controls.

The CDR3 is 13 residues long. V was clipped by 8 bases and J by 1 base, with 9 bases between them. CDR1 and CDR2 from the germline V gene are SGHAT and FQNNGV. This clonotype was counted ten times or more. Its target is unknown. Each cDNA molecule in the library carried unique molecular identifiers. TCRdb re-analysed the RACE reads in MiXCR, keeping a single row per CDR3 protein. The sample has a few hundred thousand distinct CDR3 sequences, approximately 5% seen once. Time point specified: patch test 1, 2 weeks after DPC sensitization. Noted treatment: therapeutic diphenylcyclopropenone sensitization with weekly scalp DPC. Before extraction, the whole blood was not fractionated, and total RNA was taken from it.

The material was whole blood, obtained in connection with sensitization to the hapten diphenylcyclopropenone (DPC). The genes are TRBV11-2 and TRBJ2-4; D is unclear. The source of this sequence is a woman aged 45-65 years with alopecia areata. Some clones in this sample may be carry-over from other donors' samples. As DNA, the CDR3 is TGTGCCAGCGGTACCTTGGCCAAAAACATTCAGTACTTC. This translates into CASGTLAKNIQYF.